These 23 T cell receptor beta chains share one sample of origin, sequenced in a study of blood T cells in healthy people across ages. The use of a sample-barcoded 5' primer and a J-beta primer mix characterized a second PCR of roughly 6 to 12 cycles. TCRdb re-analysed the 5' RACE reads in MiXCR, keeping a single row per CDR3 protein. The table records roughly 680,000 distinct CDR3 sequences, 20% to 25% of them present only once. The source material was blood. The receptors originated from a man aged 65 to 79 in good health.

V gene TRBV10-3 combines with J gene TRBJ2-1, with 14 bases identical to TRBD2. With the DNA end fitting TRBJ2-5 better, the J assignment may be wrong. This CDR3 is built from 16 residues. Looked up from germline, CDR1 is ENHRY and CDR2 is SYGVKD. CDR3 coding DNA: TGTGCCATCAGTGGCCCGGGACTAGCGGGAGCAGAGACCCAGTACTTC. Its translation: CAISGPGLAGAETQYF.

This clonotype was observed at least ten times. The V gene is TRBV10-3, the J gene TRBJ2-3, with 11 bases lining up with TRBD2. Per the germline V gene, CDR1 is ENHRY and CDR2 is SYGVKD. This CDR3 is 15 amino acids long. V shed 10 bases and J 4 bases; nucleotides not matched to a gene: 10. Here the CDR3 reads CATRQTSGIADTQYF. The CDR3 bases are TGTGCCACCCGGCAGACTAGCGGGATAGCAGATACGCAGTATTTT.

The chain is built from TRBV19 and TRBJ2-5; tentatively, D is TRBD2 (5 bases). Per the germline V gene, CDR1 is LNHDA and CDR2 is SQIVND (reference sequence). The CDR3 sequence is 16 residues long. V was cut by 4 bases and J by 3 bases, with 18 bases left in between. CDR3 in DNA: TGTGCCAGTAGTAAAATAGGGCTAGCTAACGAAGAGACCCAGTACTTC. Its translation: CASSKIGLANEETQYF.

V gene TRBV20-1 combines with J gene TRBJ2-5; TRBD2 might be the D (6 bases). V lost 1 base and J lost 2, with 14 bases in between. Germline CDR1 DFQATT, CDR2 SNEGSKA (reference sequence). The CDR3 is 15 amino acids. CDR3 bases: TGCAGTGCTAGAGGAATGGGACTGTCGCAAGAGACCCAGTACTTC. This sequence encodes CSARGMGLSQETQYF.

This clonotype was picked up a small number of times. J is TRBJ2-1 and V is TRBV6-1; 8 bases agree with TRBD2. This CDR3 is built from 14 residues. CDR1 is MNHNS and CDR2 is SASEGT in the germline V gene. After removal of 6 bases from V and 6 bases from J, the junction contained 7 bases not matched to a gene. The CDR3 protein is CASSREGQRNEQFF. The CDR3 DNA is TGTGCCAGCAGCCGGGAGGGGCAGCGCAATGAGCAGTTCTTC.

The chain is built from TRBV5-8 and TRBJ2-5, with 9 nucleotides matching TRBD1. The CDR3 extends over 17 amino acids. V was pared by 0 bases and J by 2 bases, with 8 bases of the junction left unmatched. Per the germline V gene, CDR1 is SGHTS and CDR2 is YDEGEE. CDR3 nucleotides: TGTGCCAGCAGCTTGGTCCGTGGGACAGGGACTCAAGAGACCCAGTACTTC. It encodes CASSLVRGTGTQETQYF. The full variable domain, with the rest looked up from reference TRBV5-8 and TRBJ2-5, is EAGVTQSPTHLIKTRGQQATLRCSPISGHTSVYWYQQALGLGLQFLLWYDEGEERNRGNFPPRFSGRQFPNYSSELNVNALELEDSALYLCASSLVRGTGTQETQYFGPGTRLLVL.

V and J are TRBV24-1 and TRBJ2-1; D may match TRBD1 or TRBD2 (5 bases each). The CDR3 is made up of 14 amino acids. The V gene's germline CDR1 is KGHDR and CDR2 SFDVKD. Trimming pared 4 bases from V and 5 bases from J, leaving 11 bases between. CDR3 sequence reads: CATSDRDGDNEQFF. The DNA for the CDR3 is TGTGCCACCAGTGACCGGGACGGCGACAATGAGCAGTTCTTC.

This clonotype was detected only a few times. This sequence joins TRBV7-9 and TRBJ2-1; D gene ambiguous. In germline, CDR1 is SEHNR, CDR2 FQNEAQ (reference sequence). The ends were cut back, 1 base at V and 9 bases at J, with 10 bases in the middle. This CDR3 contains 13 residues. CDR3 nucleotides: TGTGCCAGCAGCTTAGTGCTAGGCAGTGAGCAGTTCTTC. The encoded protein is CASSLVLGSEQFF.

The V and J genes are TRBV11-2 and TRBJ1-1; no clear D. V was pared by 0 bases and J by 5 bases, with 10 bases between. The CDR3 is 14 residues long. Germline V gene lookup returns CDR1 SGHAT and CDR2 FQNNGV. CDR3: CASSLEQATTEAFF. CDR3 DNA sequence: TGTGCCAGCAGCTTAGAGCAGGCAACGACTGAAGCTTTCTTT.

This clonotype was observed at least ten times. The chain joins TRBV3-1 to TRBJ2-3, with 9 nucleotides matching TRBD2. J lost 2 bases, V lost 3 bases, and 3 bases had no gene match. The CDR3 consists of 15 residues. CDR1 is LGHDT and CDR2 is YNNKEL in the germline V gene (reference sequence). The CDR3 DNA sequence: TGTGCCAGCAGCCAGCGGGAGGGCCTCACAGATACGCAGTATTTT. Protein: CASSQREGLTDTQYF.

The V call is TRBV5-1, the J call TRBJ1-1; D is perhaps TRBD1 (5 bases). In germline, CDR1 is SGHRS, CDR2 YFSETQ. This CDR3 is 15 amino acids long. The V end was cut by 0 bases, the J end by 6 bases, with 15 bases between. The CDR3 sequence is CASSLGPPGNPEAFF. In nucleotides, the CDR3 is TGCGCCAGCAGCTTGGGGCCCCCAGGGAATCCTGAAGCTTTCTTT.

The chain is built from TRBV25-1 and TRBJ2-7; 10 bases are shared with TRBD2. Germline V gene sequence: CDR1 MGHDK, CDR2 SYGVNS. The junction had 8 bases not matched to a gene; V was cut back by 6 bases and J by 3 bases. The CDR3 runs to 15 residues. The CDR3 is CASRGIAGGFYEQYF. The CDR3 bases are TGTGCCAGCAGGGGCATAGCGGGAGGATTCTACGAGCAGTACTTC.

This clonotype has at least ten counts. The CDR3: CAISESAGANEQFF. In nucleotides, the CDR3 is TGTGCCATCAGTGAGTCAGCCGGCGCCAATGAGCAGTTCTTC. The rearrangement uses TRBV10-3 and TRBJ2-1; D ambiguous. The germline CDR1 and CDR2 sequences are ENHRY and SYGVKD. Between the trimmed V and J ends, which lost 0 bases and 6 bases, there was a span of 9 bases. This CDR3 has 14 residues.

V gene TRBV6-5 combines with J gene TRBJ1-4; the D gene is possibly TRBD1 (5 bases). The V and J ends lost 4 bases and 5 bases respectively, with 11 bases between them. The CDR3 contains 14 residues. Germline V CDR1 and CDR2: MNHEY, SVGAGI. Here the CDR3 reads CASSSRGLNEKLFF. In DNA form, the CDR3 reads TGTGCCAGCAGTTCGCGGGGCCTAAATGAAAAACTGTTTTTT.

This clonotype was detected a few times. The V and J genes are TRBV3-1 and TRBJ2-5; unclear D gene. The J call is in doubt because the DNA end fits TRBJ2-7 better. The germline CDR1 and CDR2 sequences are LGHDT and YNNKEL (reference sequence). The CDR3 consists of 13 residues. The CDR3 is CASSQGSIYEQYF. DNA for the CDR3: TGTGCCAGCAGCCAAGGGTCAATCTACGAGCAGTACTTC.

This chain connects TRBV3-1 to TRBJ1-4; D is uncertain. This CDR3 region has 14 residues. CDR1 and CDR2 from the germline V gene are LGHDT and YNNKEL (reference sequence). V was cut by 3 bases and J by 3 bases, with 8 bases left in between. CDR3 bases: TGTGCCAGCAGCCACGATGGTTCTAATGAAAAACTGTTTTTT. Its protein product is CASSHDGSNEKLFF. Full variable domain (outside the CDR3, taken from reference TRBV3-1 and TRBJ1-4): DTAVSQTPKYLVTQMGNDKSIKCEQNLGHDTMYWYKQDSKKFLKIMFSYNNKELIINETVPNRFSPKSPDKAHLNLHINSLELGDSAVYFCASSHDGSNEKLFFGSGTQLSVL.

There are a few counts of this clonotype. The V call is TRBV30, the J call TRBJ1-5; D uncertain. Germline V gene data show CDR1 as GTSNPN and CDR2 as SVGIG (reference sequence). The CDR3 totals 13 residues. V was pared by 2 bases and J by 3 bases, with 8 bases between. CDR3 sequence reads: CAWSLIPNQPQHF. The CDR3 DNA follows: TGTGCCTGGAGTCTAATCCCCAATCAGCCCCAGCATTTT.

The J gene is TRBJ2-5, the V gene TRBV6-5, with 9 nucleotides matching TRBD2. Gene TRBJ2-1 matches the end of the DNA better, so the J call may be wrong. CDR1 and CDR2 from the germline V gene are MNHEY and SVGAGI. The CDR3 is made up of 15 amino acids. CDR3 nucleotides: TGTGCCAGCAGCGCCACTGGGACTAGCTCCAATGAGCAGTTCTTC. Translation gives CASSATGTSSNEQFF.

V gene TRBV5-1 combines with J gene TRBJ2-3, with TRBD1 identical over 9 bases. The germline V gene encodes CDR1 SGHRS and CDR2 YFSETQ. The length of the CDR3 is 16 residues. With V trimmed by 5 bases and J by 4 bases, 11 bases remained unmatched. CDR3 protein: CASRSTGGRDADTQYF. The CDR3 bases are TGCGCCAGCAGATCCACAGGGGGCCGAGATGCAGATACGCAGTATTTT. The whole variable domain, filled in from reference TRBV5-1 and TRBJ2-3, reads KAGVTQTPRYLIKTRGQQVTLSCSPISGHRSVSWYQQTPGQGLQFLFEYFSETQRNKGNFPGRFSGRQFSNSRSEMNVSTLELGDSALYLCASRSTGGRDADTQYFGPGTRLTVL.

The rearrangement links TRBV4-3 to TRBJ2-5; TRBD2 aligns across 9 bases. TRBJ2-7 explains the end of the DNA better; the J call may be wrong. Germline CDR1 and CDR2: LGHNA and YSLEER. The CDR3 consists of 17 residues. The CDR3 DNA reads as TGCGCCAGCAGCCAAGATGTTCCTAGCGGGACTATCTACGAGCAGTACTTC. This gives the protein CASSQDVPSGTIYEQYF.

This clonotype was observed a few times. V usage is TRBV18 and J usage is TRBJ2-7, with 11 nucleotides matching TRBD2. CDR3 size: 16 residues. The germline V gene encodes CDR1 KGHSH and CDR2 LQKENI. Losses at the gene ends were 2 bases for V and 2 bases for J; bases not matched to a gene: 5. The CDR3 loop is CASSPVGTSGTYEQYF. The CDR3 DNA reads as TGTGCCAGCTCACCAGTAGGGACTAGCGGAACCTACGAGCAGTACTTC.

CDR3 coding DNA: TGTGCTAGTGGTTGGACTAGCGGGGGTTCTCTCTACAATGAGCAGTTCTTC. Its translation is CASGWTSGGSLYNEQFF. The gene calls are TRBV12-5 and TRBJ2-1; TRBD2 matches at 13 bases. Germline values: CDR1 LGHNT, CDR2 FRNRAP. The CDR3 contains 17 residues. V was clipped by 4 bases and J by 3 bases; unmatched bases: 6.

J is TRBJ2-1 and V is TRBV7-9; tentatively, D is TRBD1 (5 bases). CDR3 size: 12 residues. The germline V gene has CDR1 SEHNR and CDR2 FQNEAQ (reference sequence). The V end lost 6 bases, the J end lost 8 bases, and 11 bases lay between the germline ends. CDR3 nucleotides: TGTGCCAGCAGGAATCAGGGTTATGAGCAGTTCTTC. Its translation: CASRNQGYEQFF.